The 10 T cell receptor beta chains listed next were all sequenced from one sample in a study of CD8+CD57+ T cells in acquired aplastic anemia. According to the study, genomic DNA was the template for TCR beta VDJ and CDR3 profiling. MiXCR was run by TCRdb on the reads, yielding one entry per CDR3 protein. The table includes fewer than 200,000 distinct CDR3 sequences, roughly 50% detected once. Individuals selected for sequencing had exhibited CD8+CD57+ cell expansion on flow cytometry. Material: sorted CD4+, CD8+, or CD8+CD57+ T cells (not recorded which) from PBMCs. The receptors here all came from a human donor with aplastic anemia.

The V call is TRBV14, the J call TRBJ2-5; possibly TRBD1 for D (7 bases). The germline V gene has CDR1 SGHDN and CDR2 FVKESK. V was shortened by 3 bases and J by 8 bases, with 25 bases between the two germline ends. This CDR3 region has 17 residues. CDR3 bases: TGTGCCAGCAGCCATACTAGCAGCATTCGCGGACAGGCTACCCAGTACTTC. Its protein is CASSHTSSIRGQATQYF. The full variable domain, in which reference TRBV14 and TRBJ2-5 provide the parts outside the CDR3, is EAGVTQFPSHSVIEKGQTVTLRCDPISGHDNLYWYRRVMGKEIKFLLHFVKESKQDESGMPNNRFLAERTGGTYSTLKVQPAELEDSGVYFCASSHTSSIRGQATQYFGPGTRLLVL.

This CDR3 reads CASSLAPAGGIYEQYF. CDR3 bases: TGCGCCAGCAGCTTGGCCCCAGCGGGAGGTATCTACGAGCAGTACTTC. This chain links TRBV5-1 with TRBJ2-7; 9 bases agree with TRBD2. The length of the CDR3 is 16 residues. The germline V gene has CDR1 SGHRS and CDR2 YFSETQ. V was pared by 0 bases and J by 3 bases, with 7 bases of the junction left unmatched.

This clonotype was recorded once. Since no conserved phenylalanine or tryptophan closes the CDR3, a read error is the likely cause. V and J are TRBV2 and TRBJ2-7; TRBD2 agrees at 11 bases. Looked up from germline, CDR1 is SNHLY and CDR2 is FYNNEI. CDR3 length: 13 residues. V dropped 8 bases and J dropped 4; count of bases not matched to a gene: 4. CDR3 bases: TGTGCCAGCGGAACTAGCGGGGGTTACGAGCAGTACTCC. It encodes CASGTSGGYEQYS.

This clonotype was found many times. V is TRBV19 and J is TRBJ1-5; the match to TRBD1 covers 7 bases. Germline V gene lookup returns CDR1 LNHDA and CDR2 SQIVND (reference sequence). J was trimmed by 3 bases and V by 4 bases; bases with no gene match: 6. The CDR3 runs 15 residues. CDR3 region: CASSTYGTANQPQHF. The CDR3, as DNA: TGTGCCAGTAGTACCTATGGGACAGCCAATCAGCCCCAGCATTTT.

This clonotype has just one count. The V and J genes are TRBV12-3 or TRBV12-4 and TRBJ2-2, with 16 bases that match TRBD2. CDR3 length equals 19 residues. With V trimmed by 6 bases and J by 4 bases, 11 bases remained unmatched. CDR3 protein: CASRIRMGLAGGRTGELFF. The CDR3 bases are TGTGCCAGCAGGATTAGAATGGGACTAGCGGGGGGGCGCACCGGGGAGCTGTTTTTT.

The V gene is TRBV20-1, the J gene TRBJ1-5, with D perhaps TRBD1 (5 bases). V lost 5 bases and J lost 0, with 11 bases in between. The CDR3 contains 14 residues. CDR1 DFQATT and CDR2 SNEGSKA come from the germline V gene (reference sequence). The CDR3 coding sequence is TGCAGTGCTTGGCAGGGAAATAGCAATCAGCCCCAGCATTTT. Amino acids: CSAWQGNSNQPQHF.

In this sample, this clonotype turned up once. The chain employs TRBV2 and TRBJ2-7, with a tentative D call TRBD1 (5 bases). Germline loops: CDR1 SNHLY, CDR2 FYNNEI. The CDR3 runs to 12 residues. Trimming cost V 3 bases and J 4 bases, with 7 bases left between them. This chain's CDR3 is CASSDRDYEQYF. Written as DNA, the CDR3 is TGTGCCAGCAGTGACAGGGATTACGAGCAGTACTTC. Complete variable domain (other parts from reference TRBV2 and TRBJ2-7): EPEVTQTPSHQVTQMGQEVILRCVPISNHLYFYWYRQILGQKVEFLVSFYNNEISEKSEIFDDQFSVERPDGSNFTLKIRSTKLEDSAMYFCASSDRDYEQYFGPGTRLTVT.

Turning to this clonotype: The CDR3 end shows no conserved phenylalanine or tryptophan, and so a read error is likely. The V call is TRBV29-1, the J call TRBJ1-1; 8 positions agree with TRBD1. The V gene end was trimmed by 6 bases and the J gene end by 0 bases; junction bases not matched to a gene: 6. Germline V gives CDR1 SQVTM, CDR2 ANQGSEA. This CDR3 region has 14 residues. DNA of the CDR3: TGCAGCGTGGGAATCAGGGGGCTGAACACTGAAGCTTTCCTT. It codes for CSVGIRGLNTEAFL.

This clonotype was seen ten or more times. V gene TRBV20-1 combines with J gene TRBJ2-5, with D possibly being TRBD2 (6 bases). V was trimmed by 7 bases and J by 0 bases, leaving 21 bases between them. CDR3 length: 16 residues. Germline CDR1 DFQATT, CDR2 SNEGSKA (reference sequence). The CDR3 bases are TGCAGTGTTACCCCCGGGGACTCCAAGTACCAAGAGACCCAGTACTTC. Translated, it gives CSVTPGDSKYQETQYF.

Details on this clonotype: This may be a read error: a much more frequent sequence differs by one nucleotide. The V call is TRBV2, the J call TRBJ1-6, with a weak D call TRBD1 (5 bases). Per the germline V gene, CDR1 is SNHLY and CDR2 is FYNNEI. The CDR3 runs to 14 residues. The CDR3 DNA is TGTGCCGGCAGACGAGACAGCCATAATTCACCCCTCCACTTT. Translating gives CAGRRDSHNSPLHF.